One and the same sample provided the 15 T cell receptor beta chains below, sequenced in a study of T cell responses to AZD1222 COVID-19 vaccine. The protocol was immunoSEQ multiplex PCR, while the TCRdb copy is restricted to in-frame clones and leaves out a portion. Of about 120,000 clones in the sample, over 75% were seen once. The source was peripheral blood, collected on day 0 of AZD1222 vaccination. These receptors came from an adult in good health.

This clone has just one count. This sequence joins TRBV28 and TRBJ2-7; D tentatively fits TRBD1 or TRBD2 (5 bases each). The CDR3 length is 13 residues. Trimming took off 7 bases at V and 3 bases at J, with 13 bases between the two ends. Germline-derived CDR1 and CDR2 are MDHEN and SYDVKM. CDR3 region: CASTGRKYYEQYF. The DNA for the CDR3 is TGTGCCAGCACGGGACGGAAATACTACGAGCAGTACTTC.

The chain combines TRBV9 with TRBJ2-5, with 8 bases fitting TRBD1. The CDR3 has 15 amino acids. V was pared by 2 bases and J by 1 base, with 4 bases of the junction left unmatched. Germline assignment: CDR1 SGDLS and CDR2 YYNGEE. The CDR3 coding sequence is TGTGCCAGCAGCGTCCGCACAGGGGGCCAAGAGACCCAGTACTTC. Translation gives CASSVRTGGQETQYF.

This clone was recorded only once. The CDR3 sequence: CASSQEWLGTLAKNIQYF. The CDR3, as DNA: TGTGCCAGCAGCCAAGAGTGGTTGGGTACTCTAGCCAAAAACATTCAGTACTTC. The rearrangement joins TRBV4-2 to TRBJ2-4; D uncertain. This CDR3 has 18 amino acids. V was trimmed by 0 bases and J by 0 bases, leaving 15 bases between them. Germline CDR1 reads LGHNA; CDR2 reads YNFKEQ.

The chain has TRBV24-1 and TRBJ1-5; no clear D gene. V was trimmed by 0 bases and J by 3 bases, leaving 5 bases between them. The CDR3 length is 14 residues. Germline V gene data show CDR1 as KGHDR and CDR2 as SFDVKD. The CDR3 loop is CATSDLKLNQPQHF. The DNA of the CDR3 is TGTGCCACCAGTGATTTGAAACTCAATCAGCCCCAGCATTTT.

The V gene is TRBV9, the J gene TRBJ2-2, with D unresolved. This CDR3 is built from 14 residues. Germline lookup yields CDR1 SGDLS and CDR2 YYNGEE. Trimming shortened V by 2 bases and J by 6 bases, and 11 bases separated the two germline ends. CDR3 bases: TGTGCCAGCAGCGTTGCCTCTGGGGCCGGGGAGCTGTTTTTT. This translates into CASSVASGAGELFF.

The chain employs TRBV27 and TRBJ2-1; D uncertain. The CDR3 has 10 amino acids. Germline-derived CDR1 and CDR2 are MNHEY and SMNVEV (reference sequence). Trimming removed 10 bases at V and 7 bases at J, with 8 bases between. The CDR3 loop is CATWANEQFF. Written as DNA, the CDR3 is TGTGCCACCTGGGCGAATGAGCAGTTCTTC.

The chain uses TRBV5-5 and TRBJ2-1; 9 positions match TRBD2. From germline, CDR1 is SGHKS and CDR2 YYEKEE (reference sequence). J gave up 0 bases and V 3 bases, and 10 bases lay outside the gene matches. The length of the CDR3 is 18 residues. CDR3 in amino acids: CASSYIFVSGSSYNEQFF. DNA of the CDR3: TGTGCCAGCAGCTATATTTTTGTTAGCGGGAGCTCCTACAATGAGCAGTTCTTC.

The V call is TRBV28, the J call TRBJ1-3; no firm D call. CDR3 length equals 13 residues. Germline lookup yields CDR1 MDHEN and CDR2 SYDVKM. V was pared by 2 bases and J by 2 bases, with 4 bases between. This CDR3 reads CASSLAAGNTIYF. The CDR3 nucleotides read TGTGCCAGCAGTTTAGCGGCTGGAAACACCATATATTTT.

This chain links TRBV6-5 with TRBJ1-1; 9 bases map to TRBD1. The CDR3 has 15 amino acids. The J segment lost 0 bases and the V segment lost 6 bases, leaving 5 bases of the junction unmatched. Germline CDR1 and CDR2: MNHEY and SVGAGI. CDR3 coding DNA: TGTGCCAGCAGGTGGGACAGGGCTATGAACACTGAAGCTTTCTTT. Its translation is CASRWDRAMNTEAFF.

The genes are TRBV19 and TRBJ1-5; 9 bases agree with TRBD1. Trimming removed 4 bases from V and 7 bases from J; junction bases left unmatched: 8. Per germline, CDR1 LNHDA and CDR2 SQIVND (reference sequence). This CDR3 is built from 15 residues. CDR3 nucleotides: TGTGCCAGTAGTAACTTACAGGGGGCGATGCAGCCCCAGCATTTT. Protein sequence: CASSNLQGAMQPQHF.

This clone was seen a single time. The genes are TRBV30 and TRBJ1-1; possibly TRBD1 for D (5 bases). The CDR3 covers 13 residues. Germline V CDR1 and CDR2: GTSNPN, SVGIG (reference sequence). The V end lost 0 bases, the J end lost 5 bases, and 10 bases lay between the germline ends. The CDR3 protein is CAWSVGVGTEAFF. Written as DNA, the CDR3 is TGTGCCTGGAGTGTAGGGGTGGGGACTGAAGCTTTCTTT.

The V and J genes are TRBV7-6 and TRBJ2-3, with 7 positions matching TRBD2. Germline V gene sequence: CDR1 SGHVS, CDR2 FNYEAQ. CDR3 length: 16 residues. The V and J ends lost 1 base and 4 bases, in that order; junction bases with no gene match: 8. This CDR3 reads CASSLVGLRGADTQYF. DNA of the CDR3: TGTGCCAGCAGCTTAGTTGGACTCCGGGGGGCAGATACGCAGTATTTT.

The chain has TRBV4-1 and TRBJ1-2, with TRBD1 identical over 7 bases. Germline-derived CDR1 and CDR2 are MGHRA and YSYEKL. V lost 4 bases and J lost 3; bases outside the gene matches: 2. The length of the CDR3 is 13 residues. CDR3 in amino acids: CASSLDRYYGYTF. Written as DNA, the CDR3 is TGCGCCAGCAGCCTGGACAGGTACTATGGCTACACCTTC.

This chain connects TRBV24-1 to TRBJ2-1; no clear D gene. The CDR3 totals 11 residues. Germline values: CDR1 KGHDR, CDR2 SFDVKD. V dropped 5 bases and J dropped 6 bases, with 4 bases sitting between them. This CDR3 is CATSGLNEQFF. The CDR3 nucleotides are TGTGCCACCAGTGGTCTCAATGAGCAGTTCTTC.

The V call is TRBV7-2, the J call TRBJ2-2; TRBD2 aligns across 10 bases. The CDR3 has 16 residues. Looked up from germline, CDR1 is SGHTA and CDR2 is FQGNSA. Trimming at V came to 5 bases and at J to 5 bases, leaving 8 bases not matched to a gene. The CDR3 DNA is TGTGCCAGCAGCCCACCAGCGGGGGGGTTTACCGGGGAGCTGTTTTTT. Its protein is CASSPPAGGFTGELFF.